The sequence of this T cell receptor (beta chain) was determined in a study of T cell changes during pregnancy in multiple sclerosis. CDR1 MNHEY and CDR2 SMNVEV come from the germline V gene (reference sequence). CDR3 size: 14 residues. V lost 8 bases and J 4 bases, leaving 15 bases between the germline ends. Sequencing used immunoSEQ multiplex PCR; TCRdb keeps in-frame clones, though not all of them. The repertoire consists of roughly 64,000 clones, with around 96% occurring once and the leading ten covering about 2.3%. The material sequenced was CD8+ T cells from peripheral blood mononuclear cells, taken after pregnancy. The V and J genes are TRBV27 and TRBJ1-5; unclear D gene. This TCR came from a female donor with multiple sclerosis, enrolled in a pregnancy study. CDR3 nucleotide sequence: TGTGCCAGCCGCGACGGCGGATCAAATCAGCCCCAGCATTTT. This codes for CASRDGGSNQPQHF.